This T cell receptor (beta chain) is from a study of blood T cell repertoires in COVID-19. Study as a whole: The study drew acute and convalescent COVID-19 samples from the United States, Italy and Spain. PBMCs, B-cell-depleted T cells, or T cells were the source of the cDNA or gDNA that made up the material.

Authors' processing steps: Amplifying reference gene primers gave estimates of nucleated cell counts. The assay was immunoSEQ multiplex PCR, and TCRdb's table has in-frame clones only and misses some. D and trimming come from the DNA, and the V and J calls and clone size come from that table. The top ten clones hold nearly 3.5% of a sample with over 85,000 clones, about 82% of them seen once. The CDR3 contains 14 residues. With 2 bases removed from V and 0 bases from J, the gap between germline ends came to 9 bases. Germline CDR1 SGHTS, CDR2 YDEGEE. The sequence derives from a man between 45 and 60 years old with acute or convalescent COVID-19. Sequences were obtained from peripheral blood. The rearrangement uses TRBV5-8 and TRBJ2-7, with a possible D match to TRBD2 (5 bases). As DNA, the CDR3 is TGTGCCAGCAGCTTAAGAGGGAACTCCTACGAGCAGTACTTC. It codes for CASSLRGNSYEQYF.